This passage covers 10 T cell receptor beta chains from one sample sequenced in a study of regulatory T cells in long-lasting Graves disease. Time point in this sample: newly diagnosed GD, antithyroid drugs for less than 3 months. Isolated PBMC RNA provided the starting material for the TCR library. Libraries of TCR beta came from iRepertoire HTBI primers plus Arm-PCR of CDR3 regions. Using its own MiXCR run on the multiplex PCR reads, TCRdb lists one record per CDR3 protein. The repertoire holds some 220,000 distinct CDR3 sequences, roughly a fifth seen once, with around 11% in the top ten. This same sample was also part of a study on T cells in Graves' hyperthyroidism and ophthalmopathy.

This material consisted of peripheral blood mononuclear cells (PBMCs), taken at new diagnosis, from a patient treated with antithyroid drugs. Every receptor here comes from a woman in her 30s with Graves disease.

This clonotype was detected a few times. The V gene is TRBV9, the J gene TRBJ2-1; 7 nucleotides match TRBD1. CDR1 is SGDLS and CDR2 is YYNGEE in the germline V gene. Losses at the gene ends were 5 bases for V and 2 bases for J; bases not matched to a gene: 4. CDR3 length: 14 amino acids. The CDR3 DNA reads TGTGCCAGCAGACCTACAGGGGCCTACAATGAGCAGTTCTTC. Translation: CASRPTGAYNEQFF.

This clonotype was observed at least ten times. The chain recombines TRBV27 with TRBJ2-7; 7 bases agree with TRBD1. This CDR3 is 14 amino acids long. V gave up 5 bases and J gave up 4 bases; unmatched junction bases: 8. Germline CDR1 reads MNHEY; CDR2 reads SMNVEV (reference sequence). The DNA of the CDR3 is TGTGCCAGCAGTGAACAGGGGACCATTTACGAGCAGTACTTC. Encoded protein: CASSEQGTIYEQYF.

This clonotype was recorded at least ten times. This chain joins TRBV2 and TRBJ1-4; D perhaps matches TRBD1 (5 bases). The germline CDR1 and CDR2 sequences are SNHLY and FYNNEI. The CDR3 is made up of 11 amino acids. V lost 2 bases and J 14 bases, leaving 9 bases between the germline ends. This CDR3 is CASSEIRDLFF. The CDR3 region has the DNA TGTGCCAGCAGTGAAATCCGGGACCTGTTTTTT.

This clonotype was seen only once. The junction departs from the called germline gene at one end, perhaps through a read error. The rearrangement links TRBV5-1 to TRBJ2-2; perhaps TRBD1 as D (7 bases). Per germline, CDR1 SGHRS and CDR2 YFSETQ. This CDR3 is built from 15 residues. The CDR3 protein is CASSSTGSGTGGLFF. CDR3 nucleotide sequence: TGCGCCAGCAGCTCGACAGGGTCGGGCACCGGGGGGCTGTTTTTT.

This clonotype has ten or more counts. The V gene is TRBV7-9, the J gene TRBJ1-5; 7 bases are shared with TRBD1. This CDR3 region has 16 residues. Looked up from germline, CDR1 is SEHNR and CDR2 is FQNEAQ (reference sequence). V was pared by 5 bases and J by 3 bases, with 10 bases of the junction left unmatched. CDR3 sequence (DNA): TGTGCCAGCAGCCCTGGGTCCACAGGGGACAATCAGCCCCAGCATTTT. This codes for CASSPGSTGDNQPQHF.

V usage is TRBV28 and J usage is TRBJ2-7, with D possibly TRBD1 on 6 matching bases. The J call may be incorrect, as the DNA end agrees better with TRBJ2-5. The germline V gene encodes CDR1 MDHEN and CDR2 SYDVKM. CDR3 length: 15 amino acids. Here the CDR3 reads CASSLETGGGGTQYF. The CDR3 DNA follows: TGTGCCAGCAGTTTGGAGACAGGAGGTGGCGGGACCCAGTACTTC.

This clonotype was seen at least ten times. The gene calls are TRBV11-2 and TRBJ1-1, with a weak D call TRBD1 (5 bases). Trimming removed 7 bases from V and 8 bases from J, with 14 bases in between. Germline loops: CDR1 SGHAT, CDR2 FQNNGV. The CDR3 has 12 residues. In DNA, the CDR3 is TGTGCCAGCACGGCAAGGGGAGCGGAAGCTTTCTTT. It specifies CASTARGAEAFF. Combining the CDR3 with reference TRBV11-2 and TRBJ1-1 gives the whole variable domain EAGVAQSPRYKIIEKRQSVAFWCNPISGHATLYWYQQILGQGPKLLIQFQNNGVVDDSQLPKDRFSAERLKGVDSTLKIQPAKLEDSAVYLCASTARGAEAFFGQGTRLTVV.

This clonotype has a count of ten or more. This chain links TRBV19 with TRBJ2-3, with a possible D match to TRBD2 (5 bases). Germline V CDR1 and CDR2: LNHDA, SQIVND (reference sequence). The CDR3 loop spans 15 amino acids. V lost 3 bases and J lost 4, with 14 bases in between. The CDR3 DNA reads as TGTGCCAGTAGTATTGCAGCGGCCGGGGCAGATACGCAGTATTTT. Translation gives CASSIAAAGADTQYF.

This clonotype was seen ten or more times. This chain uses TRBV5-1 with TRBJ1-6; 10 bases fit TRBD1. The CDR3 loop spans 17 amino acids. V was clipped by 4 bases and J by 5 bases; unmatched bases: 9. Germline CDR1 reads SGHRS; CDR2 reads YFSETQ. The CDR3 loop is CASSKGTGESHNSPLHF. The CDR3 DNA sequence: TGCGCCAGCAGCAAGGGGACAGGGGAGTCCCATAATTCACCCCTCCACTTT.

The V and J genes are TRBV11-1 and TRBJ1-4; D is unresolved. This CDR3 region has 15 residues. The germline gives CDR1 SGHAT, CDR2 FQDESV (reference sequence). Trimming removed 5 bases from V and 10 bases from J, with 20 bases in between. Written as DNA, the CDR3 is TGTGCCAGCAGCCCGCGGACTCCCCAACGGGGAAAACTGTTTTTT. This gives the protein CASSPRTPQRGKLFF. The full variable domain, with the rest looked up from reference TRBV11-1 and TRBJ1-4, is EAEVAQSPRYKITEKSQAVAFWCDPISGHATLYWYRQILGQGPELLVQFQDESVVDDSQLPKDRFSAERLKGVDSTLKIQPAELGDSAMYLCASSPRTPQRGKLFFGSGTQLSVL.